The 13 T cell receptor beta chains in this list originate from one sample, sequenced in a study of blood T cells in healthy people across ages. Together with a sample-barcoded 5' primer, a J-beta primer mix was included in a second PCR lasting roughly 6 to 12 cycles. One entry per CDR3 protein results from TCRdb running MiXCR on the 5' RACE reads. The table has some 1,800,000 distinct CDR3 sequences, about 39% seen once. Sequenced input: blood. The receptors originated from a human donor in good health.

This clonotype was seen repeatedly, ten times or more. The V and J genes are TRBV10-3 and TRBJ2-5; possibly TRBD2 for D (5 bases). Trimming shortened V by 0 bases and J by 7 bases, and 12 bases separated the two germline ends. The CDR3 has 14 residues. The germline gives CDR1 ENHRY, CDR2 SYGVKD. CDR3 in amino acids: CAISESGVLATQYF. CDR3 bases: TGTGCCATCAGTGAGTCGGGTGTCCTAGCGACCCAGTACTTC.

This clonotype was observed a few times. This sequence joins TRBV29-1 and TRBJ1-2, with 9 bases that match TRBD1. This CDR3 is built from 13 residues. Germline loops: CDR1 SQVTM, CDR2 ANQGSEA. V lost 7 bases and J lost 7; bases outside the gene matches: 10. CDR3: CSARDREESGYTF. DNA for the CDR3: TGCAGCGCCCGGGACAGGGAGGAGAGTGGCTACACCTTC.

The table lists this clonotype with many counts. This chain connects TRBV11-2 to TRBJ2-7; 10 nucleotides agree with TRBD1. V gave up 5 bases and J gave up 6 bases; unmatched junction bases: 7. Germline CDR1 SGHAT, CDR2 FQNNGV. There are 14 residues in the CDR3. The CDR3 bases are TGTGCCAGCAGCACCATGGGGGACAGGGGCGAGCAGTACTTC. Its translation is CASSTMGDRGEQYF.

This clonotype was seen more than once but under ten times. The chain is built from TRBV5-4 and TRBJ1-1, with no clear D. Looked up from germline, CDR1 is SGHNT and CDR2 is YYREEE (reference sequence). V dropped 7 bases and J dropped 1 base, with 11 bases sitting between them. This CDR3 has 13 residues. CDR3 region: CASGETRNTEAFF. In nucleotides, the CDR3 is TGTGCCAGCGGCGAGACACGGAACACTGAAGCTTTCTTT.

This clonotype was seen a handful of times. The V gene is TRBV5-5, the J gene TRBJ1-4; D is unresolved. The CDR3 has 15 amino acids. Germline V gene lookup returns CDR1 SGHKS and CDR2 YYEKEE (reference sequence). V lost 7 bases to trimming and J lost 4 bases, with 17 bases between them. CDR3: CASARREHYNEKLFF. CDR3 nucleotide sequence: TGTGCCAGCGCCCGGCGGGAGCACTATAATGAAAAACTGTTTTTT.

This clonotype was seen a handful of times. The chain has TRBV20-1 and TRBJ1-1; no clear D. In germline, CDR1 is DFQATT, CDR2 SNEGSKA (reference sequence). The V end lost 6 bases, the J end lost 0 bases, and 14 bases lay between the germline ends. The CDR3 is 14 amino acids. The CDR3 DNA is TGCAGTGCCCAGGACGGGGTCATGAACACTGAAGCTTTCTTT. Protein sequence: CSAQDGVMNTEAFF.

The CDR3, as DNA: TGCGCCAGCAGCTTTGAGGGGACAGGGTCCTACGAGCAGTACTTC. It codes for CASSFEGTGSYEQYF. The chain couples TRBV4-3 to TRBJ2-7; 9 nucleotides match TRBD1. Looked up from germline, CDR1 is LGHNA and CDR2 is YSLEER. V shed 5 bases, J shed 1 base, and the junction held 6 bases outside the gene matches. There are 15 residues in the CDR3.

A remark on this clonotype: The junction and the germline gene differ at one end; a read error may be behind it. The rearrangement links TRBV6-2 or TRBV6-3 to TRBJ2-1, with 14 bases that match TRBD2. This CDR3 spans 15 amino acids. The germline V gene has CDR1 MNHEY and CDR2 SVGEGT. This CDR3 is CASSFGLAGGLEEFF. The CDR3 nucleotides are TGTGCCAGCAGTTTCGGACTAGCGGGGGGACTTGAGGAGTTCTTC.

This clonotype was observed a handful of times. The rearrangement uses TRBV2 and TRBJ2-5; D is uncertain. Germline CDR1 SNHLY, CDR2 FYNNEI. The CDR3 has 11 residues. The V and J ends lost 7 bases and 3 bases respectively, with 6 bases between them. The CDR3 coding sequence is TGTGCCAGCAAAATGGAAGAGACCCAGTACTTC. It encodes CASKMEETQYF.

The chain recombines TRBV20-1 with TRBJ1-2, with D possibly being TRBD1 (6 bases). V lost 2 bases and J lost 2, with 12 bases in between. The CDR3 extends over 14 amino acids. Germline loops: CDR1 DFQATT, CDR2 SNEGSKA (reference sequence). The CDR3 loop reads CSARLRTENYGYTF. Written as DNA, the CDR3 is TGCAGTGCTAGACTCCGGACAGAGAACTATGGCTACACCTTC.

The chain recombines TRBV7-9 with TRBJ2-3, with D unresolved. There are 13 residues in the CDR3. The ends were cut back, 7 bases at V and 0 bases at J, with 8 bases in the middle. Looked up from germline, CDR1 is SEHNR and CDR2 is FQNEAQ (reference sequence). CDR3 nucleotide sequence: TGTGCCAGCACTCTCGTGAGCACAGATACGCAGTATTTT. This translates into CASTLVSTDTQYF.

The chain is built from TRBV29-1 and TRBJ1-1; D is possibly TRBD1 (5 bases). Deletions cut 4 bases from V and 2 bases from J, with 14 bases between. Germline V gene lookup returns CDR1 SQVTM and CDR2 ANQGSEA. This CDR3 is 14 amino acids long. CDR3 coding DNA: TGCAGCGTTGGAGGGGTAAGGAGTAACACTGAAGCTTTCTTT. It codes for CSVGGVRSNTEAFF.

V is TRBV7-8 and J is TRBJ1-2; possible D gene TRBD1, 5 bases. The CDR3 is 13 amino acids. The germline gives CDR1 SGHVS, CDR2 FQNEAQ. Trimming took off 10 bases at V and 8 bases at J, with 20 bases between the two ends. The CDR3 is CATGGGTRVGYTF. In nucleotides, the CDR3 is TGTGCCACCGGCGGGGGGACCCGGGTCGGCTACACCTTC.